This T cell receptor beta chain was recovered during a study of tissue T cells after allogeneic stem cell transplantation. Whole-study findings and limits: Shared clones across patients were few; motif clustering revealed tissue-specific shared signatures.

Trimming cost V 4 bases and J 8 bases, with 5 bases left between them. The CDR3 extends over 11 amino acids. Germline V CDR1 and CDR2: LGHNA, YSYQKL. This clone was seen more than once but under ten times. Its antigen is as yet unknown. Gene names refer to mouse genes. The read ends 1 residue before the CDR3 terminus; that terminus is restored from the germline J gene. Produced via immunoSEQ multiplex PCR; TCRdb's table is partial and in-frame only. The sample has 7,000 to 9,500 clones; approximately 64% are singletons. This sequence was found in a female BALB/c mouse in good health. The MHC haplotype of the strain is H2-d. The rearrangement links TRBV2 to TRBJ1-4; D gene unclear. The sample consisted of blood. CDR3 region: CASSPQERLFF. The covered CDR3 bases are TGTGCCAGCAGCCCTCAGGAAAGATTATTT.